Detailed here is one T cell receptor (beta chain). Its antigen is currently unknown. The data derive from a study of blood T cells in healthy people across ages. Sample-barcoded 5' priming and a J-beta primer mix drove a second PCR of about 7 to 12 cycles. TCRdb itself ran the 5' RACE reads through MiXCR, one entry per CDR3 protein. The sample has about 580,000 distinct CDR3 sequences, around half seen once; the top ten hold approximately 23%. Study findings and constraints: The authors considered diversity estimates from one million T cells to be underestimates.

Per germline, CDR1 SGHVS and CDR2 FNYEAQ. The CDR3 has 16 amino acids. Trimming cost V 6 bases and J 6 bases; bases outside gene matches: 8. The TCR was taken from a man older than 75 in good health. The sample was blood. J is TRBJ2-1 and V is TRBV7-6, with 13 bases lining up with TRBD2. CDR3 residues: CASRNKLAGGFNEQFF. The DNA for the CDR3 is TGTGCCAGCAGGAACAAACTAGCGGGAGGGTTCAATGAGCAGTTCTTC.